The 27 T cell receptor beta chains given below trace back to one sample, sequenced in a study of T cell responses to AZD1222 COVID-19 vaccine. TCRdb's copy holds only in-frame clones and misses some; the assay was immunoSEQ multiplex PCR. The sample records 120,000 or so clones, over 75% being singletons. The sample in question was peripheral blood, obtained on day 0 of AZD1222 vaccination. The receptors shown here come from an adult in good health.

The gene calls are TRBV18 and TRBJ1-1; maybe TRBD1 (5 bases). This CDR3 has 20 residues. V lost 5 bases, J lost 1 base, and 29 bases lay in between. CDR1 is KGHSH, CDR2 LQKENI, per germline. The CDR3 nucleotides are TGTGCCAGCTCAGGGAGGAGAGCCCGACAGTTCCTCGATCCGAACACTGAAGCTTTCTTT. Its protein product is CASSGRRARQFLDPNTEAFF.

V is TRBV5-4 and J is TRBJ1-2, with D possibly matching TRBD1 (6 bases). Germline assignment: CDR1 SGHNT and CDR2 YYREEE (reference sequence). The V gene lost 5 bases and the J gene lost 4 bases, with 15 bases spanning the gap. There are 14 residues in the CDR3. CDR3 bases: TGTGCCAGCAGGCACAGGGACTTGAGCTATGGCTACACCTTC. Translated, it gives CASRHRDLSYGYTF.

This clone was observed once. This sequence joins TRBV5-1 and TRBJ1-2; D perhaps matches TRBD1 (5 bases). CDR3 length: 14 amino acids. V lost 1 base, J lost 3 bases, and 10 bases lay in between. Germline lookup yields CDR1 SGHRS and CDR2 YFSETQ. In DNA form, the CDR3 reads TGCGCCAGCAGCTTGAAGGGGCCGGACTATGGCTACACCTTC. It yields the protein CASSLKGPDYGYTF.

J is TRBJ2-6 and V is TRBV6-5, with 9 bases fitting TRBD2. CDR3 size: 16 residues. The V segment lost 0 bases and the J segment 3 bases; nucleotides outside the gene matches: 0. Germline values: CDR1 MNHEY, CDR2 SVGAGI. CDR3: CASSYSSGGGANVLTF. The CDR3, as DNA: TGTGCCAGCAGTTACTCTAGCGGGGGTGGGGCCAACGTCCTGACTTTC.

The genes are TRBV2 and TRBJ2-5; TRBD1 matches 8 bases. V shed 6 bases and J 5 bases; nucleotides not matched to a gene: 17. CDR1 and CDR2 (germline): SNHLY, FYNNEI. The CDR3 is made up of 17 amino acids. The CDR3 sequence: CASSSTDRGGISETQYF. As DNA, the CDR3 is TGTGCCAGCAGCTCCACCGACAGGGGCGGTATCTCGGAGACCCAGTACTTC.

J is TRBJ1-2 and V is TRBV6-5; 9 positions agree with TRBD1. The germline CDR1 and CDR2 sequences are MNHEY and SVGAGI. V lost 4 bases and J lost 10; bases outside the gene matches: 10. CDR3 length equals 14 residues. The CDR3 bases are TGTGCCAGCAGTTTACAGGGGGCCAGTATGTCCTACACCTTC. Translated, it gives CASSLQGASMSYTF.

V gene TRBV27 combines with J gene TRBJ2-7; TRBD1 matches at 7 bases. The V gene's germline CDR1 is MNHEY and CDR2 SMNVEV (reference sequence). This CDR3 is built from 15 residues. With V trimmed by 5 bases and J by 0 bases, 7 bases remained unmatched. CDR3 sequence: CASSRQGPFSYEQYF. For the CDR3, the DNA is TGTGCCAGCAGTCGACAGGGTCCTTTCTCCTACGAGCAGTACTTC.

The chain uses TRBV18 and TRBJ1-3, with D uncertain. With 6 bases removed from V and 4 bases from J, the gap between germline ends came to 16 bases. The germline gives CDR1 KGHSH, CDR2 LQKENI. The CDR3 has 15 residues. In nucleotides, the CDR3 is TGTGCCAGCTCCAGATTACATTATGGAGGAAACACCATATATTTT. Protein product: CASSRLHYGGNTIYF.

Details on this clone: Other DNA variants within this sample encode the same CDR3. The chain joins TRBV9 to TRBJ2-7; the match to TRBD1 covers 7 bases. CDR3 size: 14 residues. The germline V gene encodes CDR1 SGDLS and CDR2 YYNGEE. Losses at the gene ends were 2 bases for V and 2 bases for J; bases not matched to a gene: 4. The CDR3 bases are TGTGCCAGCAGCGTCGGGCAGGGGGCCTACGAGCAGTACTTC. It translates to CASSVGQGAYEQYF.

V and J are TRBV2 and TRBJ2-7; D could derive from TRBD1 or TRBD2 (5 bases each). The CDR3 totals 11 residues. The V end lost 8 bases, the J end lost 7 bases, and 12 bases lay between the germline ends. Germline V gene sequence: CDR1 SNHLY, CDR2 FYNNEI. The CDR3: CASEEGIEQYF. CDR3 DNA sequence: TGTGCCAGCGAAGAGGGGATTGAGCAGTACTTC.

The genes are TRBV7-3 and TRBJ2-5; 8 bases are shared with TRBD1. Germline CDR1 reads SGHTA; CDR2 reads FQGTGA. CDR3 size: 16 residues. J lost 2 bases, V lost 1 base, and 6 bases had no gene match. CDR3 amino acids: CASSLIRTGPQETQYF. CDR3 coding DNA: TGTGCCAGCAGCTTAATCCGGACAGGGCCTCAAGAGACCCAGTACTTC.

V is TRBV27 and J is TRBJ1-5, with D possibly matching TRBD1 (5 bases). Germline V CDR1 and CDR2: MNHEY, SMNVEV (reference sequence). The CDR3 has 14 amino acids. The V and J ends lost 5 bases and 6 bases respectively, with 14 bases between them. CDR3 in amino acids: CASSRNGASQPQHF. The CDR3 region has the DNA TGTGCCAGCAGTCGAAATGGGGCTAGTCAGCCCCAGCATTTT.

J is TRBJ1-1 and V is TRBV5-1, with unresolved D. Between the trimmed V and J ends, which lost 2 bases and 2 bases, there was a span of 10 bases. This CDR3 is built from 14 residues. Germline CDR1 SGHRS, CDR2 YFSETQ. The CDR3 coding sequence is TGCGCCAGCAGCTTCAGCGCCAGCAACACTGAAGCTTTCTTT. Protein sequence: CASSFSASNTEAFF.

The chain couples TRBV5-1 to TRBJ2-2, with 15 bases aligning to TRBD2. The length of the CDR3 is 18 residues. Per germline, CDR1 SGHRS and CDR2 YFSETQ. Trimming took 4 bases from V and 6 from J; bases not matched to a gene: 10. CDR3 nucleotides: TGCGCCAGCAGCCCTTGGACTAGCGGGGGGGCCGGGTCCGGGGAGCTGTTTTTT. Translated, it gives CASSPWTSGGAGSGELFF.

The gene calls are TRBV7-2 and TRBJ2-1; D may be TRBD1 or TRBD2 (5 bases each). Germline V gene data show CDR1 as SGHTA and CDR2 as FQGNSA. CDR3 size: 15 residues. With 8 bases removed from V and 5 bases from J, the gap between germline ends came to 19 bases. This chain's CDR3 is CASSRGDPLNNEQFF. In DNA form, the CDR3 reads TGTGCCAGCTCTCGGGGCGACCCACTTAACAATGAGCAGTTCTTC.

The chain combines TRBV5-4 with TRBJ2-5; TRBD1 might be the D (6 bases). The V end lost 4 bases, the J end lost 2 bases, and 9 bases lay between the germline ends. CDR3 size: 13 residues. Looked up from germline, CDR1 is SGHNT and CDR2 is YYREEE (reference sequence). In DNA form, the CDR3 reads TGTGCCAGCAGCCTGGACAGACAAGAGACCCAGTACTTC. The encoded protein is CASSLDRQETQYF.

V is TRBV27 and J is TRBJ2-1, with 10 positions matching TRBD2. With V trimmed by 6 bases and J by 6 bases, 11 bases remained unmatched. The CDR3 loop spans 16 amino acids. The germline CDR1 and CDR2 sequences are MNHEY and SMNVEV (reference sequence). This CDR3 reads CASSLRQAGGRNEQFF. CDR3 nucleotide sequence: TGTGCCAGCAGCCTACGCCAAGCGGGAGGGCGCAATGAGCAGTTCTTC.

This rearrangement joins TRBV4-1 to TRBJ1-6, with no clear D. V lost 0 bases, J lost 0 bases, and 6 bases lay in between. This CDR3 comprises 16 residues. CDR1 is MGHRA and CDR2 is YSYEKL in the germline V gene. CDR3 in DNA: TGCGCCAGCAGCCAAGAGTTTGTCTCCTATAATTCACCCCTCCACTTT. This sequence encodes CASSQEFVSYNSPLHF.

The rearrangement joins TRBV7-9 to TRBJ2-1; TRBD2 agrees at 8 bases. CDR3 length: 14 residues. The V segment lost 6 bases and the J segment 9 bases; nucleotides outside the gene matches: 10. CDR1 and CDR2 from the germline V gene are SEHNR and FQNEAQ (reference sequence). CDR3 nucleotides: TGTGCCAGCAGACGGGAGGGTACATCGGGTGAGCAGTTCTTC. As protein: CASRREGTSGEQFF. Full variable domain (rest looked up from reference TRBV7-9 and TRBJ2-1): DTGVSQNPRHKITKRGQNVTFRCDPISEHNRLYWYRQTLGQGPEFLTYFQNEAQLEKSRLLSDRFSAERPKGSFSTLEIQRTEQGDSAMYLCASRREGTSGEQFFGPGTRLTVL.

The genes are TRBV27 and TRBJ2-7; TRBD2 aligns across 9 bases. The V and J ends lost 4 bases and 4 bases, in that order; junction bases with no gene match: 5. There are 14 residues in the CDR3. Germline CDR1 reads MNHEY; CDR2 reads SMNVEV (reference sequence). The CDR3: CASSSRGGPYEQYF. The CDR3 DNA reads TGTGCCAGCAGTTCGCGGGGGGGTCCGTACGAGCAGTACTTC.

The chain links TRBV27 to TRBJ1-5; tentative D call: TRBD1 (6 bases). V was trimmed by 6 bases and J by 4 bases, leaving 13 bases between them. The length of the CDR3 is 14 residues. The germline CDR1 and CDR2 sequences are MNHEY and SMNVEV (reference sequence). The CDR3 here is CASSSGQGNQPQHF. CDR3 DNA: TGTGCCAGCAGCTCCGGGCAGGGGAATCAGCCCCAGCATTTT.

This clone was picked up one time. The rearrangement links TRBV3-1 (or the pseudogene TRBV3-2) to TRBJ1-1, with D unclear. CDR3 length: 13 amino acids. The germline CDR1 and CDR2 sequences are LGHDT and YNNKEL (reference sequence). Trimming shortened V by 3 bases and J by 1 base, and 6 bases separated the two germline ends. CDR3 loop: CASSHDPNTEAFF. The DNA of the CDR3 is TGTGCCAGCAGCCATGACCCGAACACTGAAGCTTTCTTT.

Remarks on this clone: The sample carries other DNA sequences with the same CDR3. The CDR3 bases are TGCGCCAGCAGCTTGGCAGGAGGGTCTGGAAACACCATATATTTT. Translation: CASSLAGGSGNTIYF. The rearrangement uses TRBV5-1 and TRBJ1-3; D not resolved. Trimming took off 0 bases at V and 1 base at J, with 8 bases between the two ends. The germline V gene has CDR1 SGHRS and CDR2 YFSETQ. This CDR3 has 15 residues.

In this sample, this clone turned up once. V and J are TRBV14 and TRBJ2-6; D is unclear. Germline CDR1 reads SGHDN; CDR2 reads FVKESK. Trimming pared 4 bases from V and 1 base from J, leaving 8 bases between. This CDR3 has 15 residues. As DNA, the CDR3 is TGTGCCAGCAGCCTTTGGGGTTCTGGGGCCAACGTCCTGACTTTC. Its translation is CASSLWGSGANVLTF. Supplemented by reference TRBV14 and TRBJ2-6, the full variable domain reads EAGVTQFPSHSVIEKGQTVTLRCDPISGHDNLYWYRRVMGKEIKFLLHFVKESKQDESGMPNNRFLAERTGGTYSTLKVQPAELEDSGVYFCASSLWGSGANVLTFGAGSRLTVL.

The chain combines TRBV28 with TRBJ2-2; the D is unclear. CDR3 length: 15 residues. Germline loops: CDR1 MDHEN, CDR2 SYDVKM. V lost 8 bases to trimming and J lost 0 bases, with 13 bases between them. CDR3 sequence (DNA): TGTGCCAGCCTCGGAACAGCAGCGAACACCGGGGAGCTGTTTTTT. Translation gives CASLGTAANTGELFF.

This chain uses TRBV19 with TRBJ1-6; TRBD1 matches at 7 bases. This CDR3 contains 13 residues. V lost 5 bases and J lost 9; bases outside the gene matches: 4. CDR1 and CDR2 (germline): LNHDA, SQIVND (reference sequence). CDR3 bases: TGTGCCAGTAGTCTTCGACAGGGTTCACCCCTCCACTTT. This translates into CASSLRQGSPLHF.

The CDR3 DNA follows: TGCGCCAGCAGCCAAGGGAATCAGCCCCAGCATTTT. Protein sequence: CASSQGNQPQHF. The genes are TRBV4-1 and TRBJ1-5; D uncertain. This CDR3 is built from 12 residues. Germline loops: CDR1 MGHRA, CDR2 YSYEKL. Trimming stripped 1 base from V and 4 bases from J, with 2 bases between.